This T cell receptor beta chain is drawn from a study of shared clonotypes between healthy human individuals. Here immunoSEQ multiplex PCR was the method, and the copy in TCRdb shows in-frame clones only, minus some. The data hold some 2,500,000 clones, with about 90% observed a single time. This clone was seen only once. Germline CDR1 reads SGHRS; CDR2 reads YFSETQ. V lost 4 bases to trimming and J lost 2 bases, with 6 bases between them. The CDR3 contains 12 residues. Sequencing used naive CD4+ T cells from PBMCs. Documented subset: CD45RA+ positively selected. This rearrangement joins TRBV5-1 to TRBJ2-5, with unresolved D. The receptor was derived from a man younger than 30 in good health. Some clones in this sample may be carry-over from other donors' samples. Here the CDR3 reads CASSVAQETQYF. In DNA, the CDR3 is TGCGCCAGCAGCGTCGCACAAGAGACCCAGTACTTC.